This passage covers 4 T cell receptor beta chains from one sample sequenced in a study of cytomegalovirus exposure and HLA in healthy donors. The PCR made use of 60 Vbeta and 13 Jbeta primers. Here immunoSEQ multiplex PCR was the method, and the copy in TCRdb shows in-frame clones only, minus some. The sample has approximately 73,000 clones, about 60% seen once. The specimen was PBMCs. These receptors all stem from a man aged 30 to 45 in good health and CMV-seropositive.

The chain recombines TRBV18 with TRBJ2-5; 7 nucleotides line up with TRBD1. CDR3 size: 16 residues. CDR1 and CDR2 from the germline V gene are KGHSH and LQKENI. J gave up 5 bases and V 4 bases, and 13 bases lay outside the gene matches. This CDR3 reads CASSLQGQAWGETQYF. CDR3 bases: TGTGCCAGCTCACTACAAGGACAGGCCTGGGGGGAGACCCAGTACTTC.

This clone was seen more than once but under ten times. The DNA for the CDR3 is TGTGCCAGTAGCTCCGATGTTGGAGGGCTTCAGCCCCAGCATTTT. Translating it yields CASSSDVGGLQPQHF. The chain links TRBV19 to TRBJ1-5; D call uncertain. CDR3 length equals 15 residues. CDR1 and CDR2 (germline): LNHDA, SQIVND (reference sequence). Trimming took 6 bases from V and 6 from J, leaving 18 bases between them.

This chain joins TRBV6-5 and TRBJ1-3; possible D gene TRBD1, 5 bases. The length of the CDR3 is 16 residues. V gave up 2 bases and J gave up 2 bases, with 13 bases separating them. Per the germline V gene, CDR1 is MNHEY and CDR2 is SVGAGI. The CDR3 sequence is CASSYESPGPGNTIYF. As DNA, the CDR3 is TGTGCCAGCAGTTACGAGTCTCCAGGGCCTGGAAACACCATATATTTT.

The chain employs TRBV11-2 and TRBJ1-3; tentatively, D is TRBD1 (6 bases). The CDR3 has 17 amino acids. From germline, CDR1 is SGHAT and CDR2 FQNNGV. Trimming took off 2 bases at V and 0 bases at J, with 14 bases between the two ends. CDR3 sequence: CASSLISGRGSGNTIYF. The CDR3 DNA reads TGTGCCAGCAGCTTAATTAGTGGCAGGGGCTCTGGAAACACCATATATTTT.